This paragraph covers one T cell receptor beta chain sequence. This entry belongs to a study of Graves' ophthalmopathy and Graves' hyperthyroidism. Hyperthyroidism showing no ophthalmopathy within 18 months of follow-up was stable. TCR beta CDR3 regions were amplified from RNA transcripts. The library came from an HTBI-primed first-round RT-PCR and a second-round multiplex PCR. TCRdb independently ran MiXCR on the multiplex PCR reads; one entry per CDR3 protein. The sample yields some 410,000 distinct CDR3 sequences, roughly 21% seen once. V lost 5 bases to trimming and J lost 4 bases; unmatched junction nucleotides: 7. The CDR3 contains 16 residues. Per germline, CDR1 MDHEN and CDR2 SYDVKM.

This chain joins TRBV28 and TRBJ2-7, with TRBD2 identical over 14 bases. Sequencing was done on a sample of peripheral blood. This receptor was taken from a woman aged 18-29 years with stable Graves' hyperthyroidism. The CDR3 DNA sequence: TGTGCCAGCAGTGTGACTAGCGGGAGGGAAGGGTACGAGCAGTACTTC. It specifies CASSVTSGREGYEQYF.